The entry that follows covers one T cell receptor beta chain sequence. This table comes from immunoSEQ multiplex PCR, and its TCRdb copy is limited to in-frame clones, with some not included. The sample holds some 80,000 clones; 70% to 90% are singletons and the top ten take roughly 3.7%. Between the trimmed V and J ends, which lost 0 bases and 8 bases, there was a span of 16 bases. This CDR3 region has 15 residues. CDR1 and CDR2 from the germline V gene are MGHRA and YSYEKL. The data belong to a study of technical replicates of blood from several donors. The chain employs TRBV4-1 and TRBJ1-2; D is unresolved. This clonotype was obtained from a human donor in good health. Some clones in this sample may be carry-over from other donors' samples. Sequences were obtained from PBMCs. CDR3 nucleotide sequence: TGCGCCAGCAGCCAAGAGTCAGGAAATAAGCCCGGCTACACCTTC. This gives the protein CASSQESGNKPGYTF.